This T cell receptor beta chain was found in a study of T cell repertoires in cytomegalovirus infection. The overall study: Shared public TCR beta signatures pointed to both CMV infection and a matching HLA type.

Using its own MiXCR run on the reads, TCRdb lists one record per CDR3 protein. In the table there are about 920,000 distinct CDR3 sequences, approximately 33% of which are singletons. Study outcomes and limitations: The study found HLA-C-restricted CMV-specific TCR beta clonotypes dominating the ex vivo response.

Germline V CDR1 and CDR2: SGHAT, FQNNGV. The junction had 9 bases not matched to a gene; V was cut back by 5 bases and J by 7 bases. This CDR3 spans 14 amino acids. Note on this clonotype: Its antigen remains unidentified.

V gene TRBV11-2 combines with J gene TRBJ2-7, with 9 bases fitting TRBD1. This clonotype originated in a human donor in good health (CMV status not recorded). Some clones in this sample may be carry-over from other donors' samples. The specimen comprised cultured CD8+ T cells from PBMCs, sampled from culture after CMV antigen stimulation. Here the CDR3 DNA reads TGTGCCAGCAGCGCTTGGGACAGGGCTTGGGAGCAGTACGTC. Its protein is CASSAWDRAWEQYV.